This TCR beta chain appears in the sequencing data of a study of T cell responses to AZD1222 COVID-19 vaccine. This table comes from immunoSEQ multiplex PCR, and its TCRdb copy is limited to in-frame clones, with some not included. The sample contains 95,000 to 150,000 clones, 88% of which appear only once. The germline CDR1 and CDR2 sequences are SQVTM and ANQGSEA. This CDR3 is built from 14 residues. V lost 5 bases to trimming and J lost 3 bases; unmatched junction nucleotides: 9. This sequence joins TRBV29-1 and TRBJ2-7, with 8 bases aligning to TRBD2. The sequence came from an adult in good health. Sequencing used peripheral blood, obtained on day 0 of AZD1222 vaccination. Here the CDR3 DNA reads TGCAGCGTTAAAATCTCGGGGGGGGACTACGAGCAGTACTTC. It yields the protein CSVKISGGDYEQYF.